Listed here is a single TCR beta chain. Its antigen is not identified. V shed 0 bases and J 9 bases; nucleotides not matched to a gene: 10. The germline CDR1 and CDR2 sequences are MNHEY and SVGAGI. This CDR3 has 16 residues. Sequencing was performed with immunoSEQ multiplex PCR; in TCRdb, only in-frame clones are kept and a portion is missing. The data contain some 120,000 clones, about nine tenths of them singletons. These data belong to a study of graft-versus-host responses after intestinal transplantation. Study as a whole: Multivisceral, liver-intestinal, or isolated intestinal grafts were transplanted into recipients. Each recipient received anti-thymocyte globulin induction, then tacrolimus and steroids for approximately three years. Study-wide findings and caveats: Those patients showing graft-donor T cell macrochimerism displayed high graft-versus-host to host-versus-graft clonal ratios in allografts.

The rearrangement links TRBV6-5 to TRBJ1-3, with 8 bases identical to TRBD1. The source of this sequence is a human donor who received an intestinal transplant. This sample comprised unstimulated CD4+ T cells sorted from spleen or lymph node cells, obtained before intestinal transplant. For the CDR3, the DNA is TGTGCCAGCAGTTACTCGAGACAGGGGCGGAGCAGCACCATATATTTT. Its protein is CASSYSRQGRSSTIYF.